A single sample is the source of the 12 T cell receptor beta chains below, sequenced in a study of CD8 T cells in Susac syndrome. Reverse transcription used about 0.45 to 1 ug RNA and random hexamers. TCRdb called the immunoSEQ multiplex PCR reads again in MiXCR, with one record for every CDR3 protein. The repertoire consists of around 56,000 distinct CDR3 sequences, with roughly nine tenths occurring once and the leading ten covering roughly 0.2%. The sequenced sample consisted of CD8+ T cells from PBMCs. These receptors came from a human donor in good health.

The CDR3 DNA is TGTGCCAGCAGCCCGGAGACAGGGTTCTATGGCTACACCTTC. Its translation is CASSPETGFYGYTF. The V gene is TRBV14, the J gene TRBJ1-2; TRBD1 aligns across 7 bases. After removal of 4 bases from V and 4 bases from J, the junction contained 6 bases not matched to a gene. The CDR3 sequence is 14 residues long. Germline CDR1 is SGHDN and CDR2 is FVKESK.

This clonotype has just one count. This chain uses TRBV12-3 or TRBV12-4 with TRBJ2-1; D is unclear. Trimming took off 3 bases at V and 7 bases at J, with 10 bases between the two ends. The length of the CDR3 is 13 residues. CDR3 coding DNA: TGTGCCAGCAGTTTTGAGGTTTGGAATGAGCAGTTCTTC. It is translated as CASSFEVWNEQFF.

The chain joins TRBV6-5 to TRBJ1-4; TRBD1 is a possible D gene (5 bases). Germline V CDR1 and CDR2: MNHEY, SVGAGI. With 0 bases removed from V and 3 bases from J, the gap between germline ends came to 11 bases. The CDR3 runs to 16 residues. CDR3 coding DNA: TGTGCCAGCAGTTACTCGGGGGGGGGACCTAATGAAAAACTGTTTTTT. This gives the protein CASSYSGGGPNEKLFF.

This chain joins TRBV27 and TRBJ2-6; either TRBD1 or TRBD2 may supply D (5 bases each). Germline CDR1 and CDR2: MNHEY and SMNVEV (reference sequence). Deletions cut 7 bases from V and 4 bases from J, with 8 bases between. The CDR3 contains 13 residues. The CDR3 DNA reads as TGTGCCAGCACGTGGGGGGGGGCCAACGTCCTGACTTTC. This codes for CASTWGGANVLTF.

The V and J genes are TRBV7-9 and TRBJ2-2; no definite D call. The CDR3 totals 18 residues. CDR1 and CDR2 (germline): SEHNR, FQNEAQ (reference sequence). Trimming left V 1 base short and J 0 bases short, with 15 bases between. CDR3 DNA sequence: TGTGCCAGCAGCTTAGTTCGATTGGTCAGTGCGAACACCGGGGAGCTGTTTTTT. Translated, it gives CASSLVRLVSANTGELFF.

For the CDR3, the DNA is TGTGCCAGCAGTGGGCAGAAGGGCACTGAAGCTTTCTTT. Translation: CASSGQKGTEAFF. V is TRBV12-3 or TRBV12-4 and J is TRBJ1-1; D not resolved. Deletions cut 5 bases from V and 4 bases from J, with 11 bases between. This CDR3 contains 13 residues.

This chain joins TRBV29-1 and TRBJ1-2; D ambiguous. CDR3 length: 11 residues. The ends were cut back, 4 bases at V and 4 bases at J, with 7 bases in the middle. In germline, CDR1 is SQVTM, CDR2 ANQGSEA. CDR3 protein: CSVAASYGYTF. The CDR3 coding sequence is TGCAGCGTTGCGGCGTCCTATGGCTACACCTTC.

The chain combines TRBV3-1 with TRBJ2-7, with D possibly being TRBD1 or TRBD2 (6 bases each). The CDR3 contains 16 residues. Trimming cost V 0 bases and J 2 bases, with 14 bases left between them. Germline V CDR1 and CDR2: LGHDT, YNNKEL (reference sequence). The CDR3 nucleotides read TGTGCCAGCAGCCAAGAGGAATCGGGGGCACCCTACGAGCAGTACTTC. This translates into CASSQEESGAPYEQYF.

This clonotype was observed a handful of times. The genes are TRBV5-5 and TRBJ2-1; D not resolved. CDR1 and CDR2 from the germline V gene are SGHKS and YYEKEE (reference sequence). V lost 6 bases and J 9 bases, leaving 16 bases between the germline ends. This CDR3 contains 13 residues. Here the CDR3 reads CASIPLGRVEQFF. Here the CDR3 DNA reads TGTGCCAGCATACCCCTTGGAAGGGTTGAGCAGTTCTTC.

The rearrangement uses TRBV18 and TRBJ2-3, with TRBD1 identical over 7 bases. The CDR3 loop spans 15 amino acids. Germline V lookup: CDR1 KGHSH, CDR2 LQKENI. The J segment lost 2 bases and the V segment lost 5 bases, leaving 7 bases of the junction unmatched. The CDR3 DNA reads TGTGCCAGCTCAGGGGGACAGTTCGACACAGATACGCAGTATTTT. As protein: CASSGGQFDTDTQYF.

The chain has TRBV7-3 and TRBJ2-1; 8 bases fit TRBD1. Germline V gene lookup returns CDR1 SGHTA and CDR2 FQGTGA. This CDR3 has 15 amino acids. The V segment lost 3 bases and the J segment 4 bases; nucleotides outside the gene matches: 5. This CDR3 reads CASSLSGTGYNEQFF. CDR3 nucleotides: TGTGCCAGCAGCTTGTCCGGGACAGGTTACAATGAGCAGTTCTTC.

The chain uses TRBV30 and TRBJ2-3; possibly TRBD1 for D (6 bases). V dropped 2 bases and J dropped 6 bases, with 12 bases sitting between them. CDR1 GTSNPN and CDR2 SVGIG come from the germline V gene (reference sequence). The CDR3 spans 13 residues. This CDR3 is CAWSQDRGDTQYF. As DNA, the CDR3 is TGTGCCTGGAGTCAGGATAGGGGGGATACGCAGTATTTT.